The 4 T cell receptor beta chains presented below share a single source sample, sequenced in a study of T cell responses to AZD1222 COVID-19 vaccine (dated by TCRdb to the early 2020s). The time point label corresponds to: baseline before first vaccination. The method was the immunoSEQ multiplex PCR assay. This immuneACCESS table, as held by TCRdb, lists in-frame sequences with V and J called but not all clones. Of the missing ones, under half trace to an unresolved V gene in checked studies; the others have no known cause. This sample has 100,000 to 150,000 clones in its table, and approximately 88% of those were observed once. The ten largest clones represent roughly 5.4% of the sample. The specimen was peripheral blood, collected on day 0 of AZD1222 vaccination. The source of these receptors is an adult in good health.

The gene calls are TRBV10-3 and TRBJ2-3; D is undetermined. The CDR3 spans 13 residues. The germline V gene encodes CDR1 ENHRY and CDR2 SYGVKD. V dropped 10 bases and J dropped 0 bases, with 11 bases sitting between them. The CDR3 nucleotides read TGTGCCACCTACTCCACTAGCACAGATACGCAGTATTTT. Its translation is CATYSTSTDTQYF.

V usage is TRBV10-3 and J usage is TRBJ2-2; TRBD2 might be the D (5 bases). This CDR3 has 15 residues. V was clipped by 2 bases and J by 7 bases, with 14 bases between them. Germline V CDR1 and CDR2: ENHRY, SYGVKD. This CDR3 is CAISERSLDYGELFF. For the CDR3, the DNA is TGTGCCATCAGTGAGAGAAGCCTCGACTACGGGGAGCTGTTTTTT.

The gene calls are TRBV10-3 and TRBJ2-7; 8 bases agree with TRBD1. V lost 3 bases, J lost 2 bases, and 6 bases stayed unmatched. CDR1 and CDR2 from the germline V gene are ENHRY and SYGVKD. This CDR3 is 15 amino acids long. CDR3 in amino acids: CAISEGDRGAYEQYF. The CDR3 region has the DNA TGTGCCATCAGTGAAGGAGACAGGGGCGCCTACGAGCAGTACTTC.

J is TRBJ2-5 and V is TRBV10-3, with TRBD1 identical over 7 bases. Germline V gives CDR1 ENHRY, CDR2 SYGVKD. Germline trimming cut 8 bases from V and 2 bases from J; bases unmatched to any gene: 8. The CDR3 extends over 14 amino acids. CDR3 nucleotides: TGTGCCATCGGGCGACAGGGTAGACAAGAGACCCAGTACTTC. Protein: CAIGRQGRQETQYF.